This T cell receptor (beta chain) was recorded in a study of T cell responses to AZD1222 COVID-19 vaccine. Whole-study findings and limits: Two AZD1222 doses significantly raised spike-specific TCR breadth and depth over controls.

The CDR3 covers 12 residues. V was pared by 10 bases and J by 5 bases, with 14 bases between. Germline CDR1 LNHDA, CDR2 SQIVND (reference sequence). Using immunoSEQ multiplex PCR, the repertoire was profiled, and TCRdb retains in-frame clones only, with some absent. The sample has more than 120,000 clones; 92% are singletons. This clone was picked up many times. Its antigen is not known. Sequencing used peripheral blood, obtained 28 days after the second AZD1222 dose. V is TRBV19 and J is TRBJ1-1; D possibly corresponds to TRBD1 (5 bases). This receptor was taken from an adult who received the AZD1222 COVID-19 vaccine. CDR3 coding DNA: TGTGCCACCCAACGGGGGGTAACTGAAGCTTTCTTT. Encoded protein: CATQRGVTEAFF.